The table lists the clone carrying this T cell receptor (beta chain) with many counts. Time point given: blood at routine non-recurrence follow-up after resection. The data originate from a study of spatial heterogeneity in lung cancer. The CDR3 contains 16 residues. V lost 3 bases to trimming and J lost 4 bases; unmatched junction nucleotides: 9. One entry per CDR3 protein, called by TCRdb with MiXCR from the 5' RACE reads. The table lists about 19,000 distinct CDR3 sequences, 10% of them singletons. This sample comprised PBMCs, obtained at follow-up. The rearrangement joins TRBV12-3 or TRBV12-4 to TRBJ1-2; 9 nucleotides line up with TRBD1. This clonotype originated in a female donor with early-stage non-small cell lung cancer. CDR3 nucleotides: TGTGCCAGCAGTTTTGGGACAGGGACAGAGGCCTATGGCTACACCTTC. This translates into CASSFGTGTEAYGYTF.